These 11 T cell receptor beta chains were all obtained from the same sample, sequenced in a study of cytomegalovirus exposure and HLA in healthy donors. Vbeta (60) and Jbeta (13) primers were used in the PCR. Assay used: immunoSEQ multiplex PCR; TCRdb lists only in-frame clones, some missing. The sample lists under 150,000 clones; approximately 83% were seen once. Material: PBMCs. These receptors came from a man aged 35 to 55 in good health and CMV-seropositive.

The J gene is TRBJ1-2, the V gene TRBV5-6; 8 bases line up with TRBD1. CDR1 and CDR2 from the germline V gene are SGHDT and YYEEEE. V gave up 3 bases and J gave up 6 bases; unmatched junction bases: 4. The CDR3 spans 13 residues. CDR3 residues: CASSSDRVHGYTF. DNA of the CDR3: TGTGCCAGCAGCTCGGACAGGGTCCATGGCTACACCTTC.

CDR3 sequence (DNA): TGTGCCAGCAGCCCCTGGACAGGCGCATCCTACAATGAGCAGTTCTTC. Translation: CASSPWTGASYNEQFF. The rearrangement uses TRBV7-3 and TRBJ2-1, with 7 bases matching TRBD1. Germline-derived CDR1 and CDR2 are SGHTA and FQGTGA. The length of the CDR3 is 16 residues. The junction had 8 bases not matched to a gene; V was cut back by 5 bases and J by 1 base.

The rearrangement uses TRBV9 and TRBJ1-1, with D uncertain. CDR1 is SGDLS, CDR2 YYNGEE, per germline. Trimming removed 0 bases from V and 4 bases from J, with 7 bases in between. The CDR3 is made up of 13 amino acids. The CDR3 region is CASSVERGTEAFF. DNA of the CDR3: TGTGCCAGCAGCGTAGAGCGGGGCACTGAAGCTTTCTTT.

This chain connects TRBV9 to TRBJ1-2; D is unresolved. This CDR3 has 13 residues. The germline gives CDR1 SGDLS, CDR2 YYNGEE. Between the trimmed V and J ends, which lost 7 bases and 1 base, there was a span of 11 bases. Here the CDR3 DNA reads TGTGCCAGCGGTCGGGAGATTAACTATGGCTACACCTTC. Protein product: CASGREINYGYTF.

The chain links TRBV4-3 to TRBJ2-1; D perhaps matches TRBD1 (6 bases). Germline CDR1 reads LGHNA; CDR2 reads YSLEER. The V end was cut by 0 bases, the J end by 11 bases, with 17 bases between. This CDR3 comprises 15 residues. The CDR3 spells CASSQERAGRDKQFF. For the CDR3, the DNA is TGCGCCAGCAGCCAAGAGAGAGCAGGCCGGGACAAGCAGTTCTTC.

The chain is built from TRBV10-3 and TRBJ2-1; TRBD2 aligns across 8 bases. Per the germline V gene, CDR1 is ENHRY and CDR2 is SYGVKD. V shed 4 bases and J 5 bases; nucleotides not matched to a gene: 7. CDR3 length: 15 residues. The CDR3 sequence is CAISVGGRSDNEQFF. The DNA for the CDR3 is TGTGCCATCAGTGTAGGCGGGAGGAGCGACAATGAGCAGTTCTTC.

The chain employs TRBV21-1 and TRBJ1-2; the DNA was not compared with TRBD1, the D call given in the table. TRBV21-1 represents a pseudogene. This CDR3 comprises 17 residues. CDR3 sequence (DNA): TGTGCCAGCAGCAAACATCCTTGTGGTCAGGGGGACTATGGCTACACCTTC. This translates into CASSKHPCGQGDYGYTF.

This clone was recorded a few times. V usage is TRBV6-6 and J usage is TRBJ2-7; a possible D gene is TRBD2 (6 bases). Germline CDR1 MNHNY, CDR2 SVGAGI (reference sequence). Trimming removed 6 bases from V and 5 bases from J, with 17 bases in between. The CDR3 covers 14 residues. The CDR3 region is CASSPGLLADEQYF. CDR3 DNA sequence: TGTGCCAGCAGCCCGGGACTCCTTGCGGACGAGCAGTACTTC.

The CDR3 DNA reads as TGTGCCAGCAGTCCCTTCGGGACTACCTCCGATGAGCAGTTCTTC. It specifies CASSPFGTTSDEQFF. This chain links TRBV7-3 with TRBJ2-1, with 7 bases lining up with TRBD2. This CDR3 has 15 amino acids. Germline V gene sequence: CDR1 SGHTA, CDR2 FQGTGA. Germline trimming cut 6 bases from V and 8 bases from J; bases unmatched to any gene: 13. The full variable domain, with the rest looked up from reference TRBV7-3 and TRBJ2-1, is GAGVSQTPSNKVTEKGKYVELRCDPISGHTALYWYRQSLGQGPEFLIYFQGTGAADDSGLPNDRFFAVRPEGSVSTLKIQRTERGDSAVYLCASSPFGTTSDEQFFGPGTRLTVL.

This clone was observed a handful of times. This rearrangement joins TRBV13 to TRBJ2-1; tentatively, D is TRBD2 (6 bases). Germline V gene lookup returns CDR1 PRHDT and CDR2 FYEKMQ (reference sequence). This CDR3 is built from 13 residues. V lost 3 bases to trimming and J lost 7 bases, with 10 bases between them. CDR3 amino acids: CASSFPGGNEQFF. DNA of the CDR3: TGTGCCAGCAGCTTCCCCGGGGGTAATGAGCAGTTCTTC. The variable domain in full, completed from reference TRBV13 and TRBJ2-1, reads AAGVIQSPRHLIKEKRETATLKCYPIPRHDTVYWYQQGPGQDPQFLISFYEKMQSDKGSIPDRFSAQQFSDYHSELNMSSLELGDSALYFCASSFPGGNEQFFGPGTRLTVL.

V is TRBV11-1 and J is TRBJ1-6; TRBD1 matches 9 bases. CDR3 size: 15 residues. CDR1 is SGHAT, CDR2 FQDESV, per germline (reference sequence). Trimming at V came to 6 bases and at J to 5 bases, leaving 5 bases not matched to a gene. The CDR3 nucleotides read TGTGCCAGCAGAACCGGGACAGGGAATAATTCACCCCTCCACTTT. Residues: CASRTGTGNNSPLHF.